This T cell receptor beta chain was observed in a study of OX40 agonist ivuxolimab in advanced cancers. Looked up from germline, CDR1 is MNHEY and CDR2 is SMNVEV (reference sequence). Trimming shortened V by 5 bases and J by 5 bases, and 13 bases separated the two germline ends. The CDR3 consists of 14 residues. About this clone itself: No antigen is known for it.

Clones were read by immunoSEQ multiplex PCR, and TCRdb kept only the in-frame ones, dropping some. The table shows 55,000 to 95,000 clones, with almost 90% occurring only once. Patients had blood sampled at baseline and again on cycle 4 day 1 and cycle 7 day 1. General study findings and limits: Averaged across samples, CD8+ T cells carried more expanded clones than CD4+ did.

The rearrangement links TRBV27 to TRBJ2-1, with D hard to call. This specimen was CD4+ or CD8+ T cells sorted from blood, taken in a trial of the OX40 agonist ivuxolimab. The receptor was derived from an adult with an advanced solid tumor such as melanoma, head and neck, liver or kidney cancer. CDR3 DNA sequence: TGTGCCAGCAGTCCCCCCCCGCGAAACAATGAGCAGTTCTTC. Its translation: CASSPPPRNNEQFF.